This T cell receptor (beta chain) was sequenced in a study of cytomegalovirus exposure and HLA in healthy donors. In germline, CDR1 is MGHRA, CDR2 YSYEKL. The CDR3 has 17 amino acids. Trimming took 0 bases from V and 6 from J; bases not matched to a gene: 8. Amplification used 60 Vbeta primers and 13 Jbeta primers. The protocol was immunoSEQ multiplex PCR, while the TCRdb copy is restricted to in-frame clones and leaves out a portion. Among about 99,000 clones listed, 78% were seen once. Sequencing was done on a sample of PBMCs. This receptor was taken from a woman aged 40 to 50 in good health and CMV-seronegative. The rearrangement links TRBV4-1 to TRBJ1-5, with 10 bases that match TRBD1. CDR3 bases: TGCGCCAGCAGCCAAGAGGCCGGGACAGGGGCTGCTCAGCCCCAGCATTTT. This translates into CASSQEAGTGAAQPQHF.